This T cell receptor beta chain was documented in a study of long-term antiretroviral therapy in people with HIV. Study-wide results and limits: On ART adherence, viral resistance or therapy changes, no data were available. In HIV, the repertoires covered a tighter span of CDR3 lengths than in controls.

CDR1 SGHTA and CDR2 FQGNSA come from the germline V gene. Losses at the gene ends were 2 bases for V and 0 bases for J; bases not matched to a gene: 1. The CDR3 spans 15 residues. On this clone itself: The target antigen is unknown.

Running of the v3.0 immunoSEQ assay took place at survey level. This table comes from immunoSEQ multiplex PCR, and its TCRdb copy is limited to in-frame clones, with some not included. The sample records about 30,000 clones, 70% to 90% being singletons. The sequencing used unsorted PBMCs, collected 0.5 years after starting antiretroviral therapy. This rearrangement joins TRBV7-2 to TRBJ2-3; 8 bases are a match to TRBD2. The receptor comes from a woman under 30 with HIV. The CDR3 DNA reads TGTGCCAGCAGCTTATCTAGCGGGAGCACAGATACGCAGTATTTT. Translation: CASSLSSGSTDTQYF.